Listed here are 30 T cell receptor beta chains from one sample, sequenced in a study of T cell clonality in common variable immunodeficiency. The data were produced by immunoSEQ multiplex PCR, yet TCRdb's version contains in-frame clones alone and is incomplete. In total the sample includes about 39,000 clones, none of them seen once. Sequencing was performed on peripheral blood mononuclear cells. The receptor source for this set is a person aged 18-69 years in good health.

Many counts were recorded for this clone. The sequence runs out 3 residues before the end of the CDR3; the remainder is reconstructed from the germline J gene. The chain is built from TRBV12-3 or TRBV12-4 and TRBJ2-2, with TRBD2 as a possible D gene (6 bases). V was cut by 6 bases and J by 2 bases, with 19 bases left in between. CDR3 length equals 17 residues. CDR3 region: CASSLGRRRGNTGELFF. CDR3 DNA (partial): TGTGCCAGCAGCCTGGGGCGGCGGAGGGGTAACACCGGGGAG.

This clone was counted ten times or more. The read gets to within 3 residues of the CDR3 end, and the germline J gene fills in the rest. The chain couples TRBV19 to TRBJ2-7, with 10 bases that match TRBD2. The CDR3 contains 18 residues. J gave up 3 bases and V 6 bases, and 17 bases lay outside the gene matches. The germline V gene encodes CDR1 LNHDA and CDR2 SQIVND (reference sequence). The CDR3: CASSPALAGGRVDYEQYF. Incomplete CDR3 DNA: TGTGCCAGTAGCCCCGCTTTAGCGGGAGGCCGAGTTGACTACGAG. Full variable domain (remainder filled in from reference TRBV19 and TRBJ2-7): DGGITQSPKYLFRKEGQNVTLSCEQNLNHDAMYWYRQDPGQGLRLIYYSQIVNDFQKGDIAEGYSVSREKKESFPLTVTSAQKNPTAFYLCASSPALAGGRVDYEQYFGPGTRLTVT.

Ten or more counts support this clone. The read ends 3 residues early relative to the CDR3; the germline J gene fills the gap. This chain uses TRBV6-4 with TRBJ2-3, with a tentative D call TRBD2 (6 bases). The CDR3 contains 15 residues. Trimming left V 7 bases short and J 3 bases short, with 17 bases between. The germline V gene has CDR1 MRHNA and CDR2 SNTAGT. The CDR3 bases that were read are TGTGCCAGCATAAAAAATGGGGGGAGTACAGATACG. This sequence encodes CASIKNGGSTDT. In full, the CDR3 reads CASIKNGGSTDTQYF.

A few counts support this clone. The read falls 3 residues short of the CDR3 end, and the missing part is taken from the germline J gene. This rearrangement joins TRBV18 to TRBJ2-4; no clear D. Per the germline V gene, CDR1 is KGHSH and CDR2 is LQKENI. This CDR3 is 13 amino acids long. CDR3 bases read: TGTGCCAGCTCACCCACAATGAATGATGGT. It codes for CASSPTMNDG. The entire CDR3 protein is CASSPTMNDGQYF.

Only a few counts were recorded for this clone. The CDR3 extends 3 residues past the end of the read, so its final part is completed from the germline J gene. The chain recombines TRBV18 with TRBJ2-1; the match to TRBD2 covers 15 bases. Trimming cost V 1 base and J 7 bases; bases outside gene matches: 5. Looked up from germline, CDR1 is KGHSH and CDR2 is LQKENI. The length of the CDR3 is 17 residues. The sequenced CDR3 bases are TGTGCCAGCTCACCACTAGGACTAGCGGGAGGGCAAAATGAG. Residues: CASSPLGLAGGQNE. The whole CDR3 region reads CASSPLGLAGGQNEQFF.

This clone was seen many times. The read falls 3 residues short of the CDR3 end, and the missing part is taken from the germline J gene. V is TRBV2 and J is TRBJ1-1, with TRBD1 identical over 12 bases. The V and J ends lost 6 bases and 5 bases, in that order; junction bases with no gene match: 7. Germline V lookup: CDR1 SNHLY, CDR2 FYNNEI. This CDR3 has 15 amino acids. CDR3 bases read: TGTGCCAGCAGGGGGACAGGGGGCGGATCGACTGAA. It encodes CASRGTGGGSTE. The full CDR3 protein reads CASRGTGGGSTEAFF.

Many counts were recorded for this clone. The sequenced fragment ends 3 residues before the CDR3 boundary, so the rest is inferred from the germline J gene. The chain uses TRBV30 and TRBJ1-1; 9 bases agree with TRBD1. V lost 3 bases to trimming and J lost 2 bases; unmatched junction nucleotides: 1. Looked up from germline, CDR1 is GTSNPN and CDR2 is SVGIG (reference sequence). This CDR3 is 13 amino acids long. CDR3 DNA, as far as it was read: TGTGCCTGGAGGGACAGGGGTAACACTGAA. The encoded protein is CAWRDRGNTE. Given in full, the CDR3 is CAWRDRGNTEAFF.

This clone was found many times. The read terminates 3 residues before the CDR3 end, so the remaining end is supplied by the germline J gene. The V call is TRBV5-1, the J call TRBJ2-2; D possibly corresponds to TRBD1 (6 bases). Trimming cost V 5 bases and J 5 bases, with 13 bases left between them. This CDR3 region has 14 residues. Per the germline V gene, CDR1 is SGHRS and CDR2 is YFSETQ. The CDR3: CASSSDSSTGELFF. CDR3 bases read: TGCGCCAGCAGTTCGGACAGTAGTACCGGGGAG.

This clone has at least ten counts. The missing CDR3 end, 3 residues past where the read stops, is filled in from the germline J gene. The V gene is TRBV10-3, the J gene TRBJ2-3; TRBD2 agrees at 7 bases. J lost 5 bases, V lost 10 bases, and 9 bases had no gene match. Germline V gene sequence: CDR1 ENHRY, CDR2 SYGVKD. The CDR3 is made up of 13 amino acids. The CDR3 DNA, read in part, is TGTGCCACCCGAGCGGGATACAGAGATACG. Protein sequence: CATRAGYRDT. In full, the CDR3 is CATRAGYRDTQYF.

This clone was observed many times. The read finishes 3 residues shy of the CDR3 end, and the germline J gene is used to complete it. The gene calls are TRBV29-1 and TRBJ2-1; D is perhaps TRBD2 (5 bases). This CDR3 spans 13 amino acids. The V and J ends lost 0 bases and 9 bases respectively, with 12 bases between them. The germline gives CDR1 SQVTM, CDR2 ANQGSEA. CDR3 protein: CSVEDRPRGEQFF. The CDR3 DNA, read in part, is TGCAGCGTTGAAGATAGGCCCCGGGGTGAG.

This clone has at least ten counts. The read comes to an end 3 residues before the CDR3 does, leaving the germline J gene to fill in the end. The chain is built from TRBV30 and TRBJ2-3; D assignment may be TRBD1 or TRBD2 (5 bases each). V shed 2 bases and J shed 2 bases, with 11 bases lying between them. Germline V gene data show CDR1 as GTSNPN and CDR2 as SVGIG (reference sequence). The CDR3 is 14 residues long. CDR3 sequence reads: CAWSSRGYTDTQYF. The CDR3 DNA, read in part, is TGTGCCTGGAGTTCGAGGGGATACACAGATACG.

The table lists this clone with many counts. The CDR3 is cut off 3 residues early in the read; its end comes from the germline J gene. This sequence joins TRBV19 and TRBJ2-1; 12 positions match TRBD2. The ends lost 7 bases at V and 7 bases at J; junction bases unmatched: 11. The CDR3 is made up of 16 amino acids. Per germline, CDR1 LNHDA and CDR2 SQIVND (reference sequence). CDR3 bases read: TGTGCCAGTACAACCCTGGCTAGCGGGAGGGGGAATGAG. This translates into CASTTLASGRGNE. The CDR3 reads in full as CASTTLASGRGNEQFF.

This clone was counted at least ten times. The read gets to within 3 residues of the CDR3 end, and the germline J gene fills in the rest. The chain joins TRBV28 to TRBJ2-7; 9 bases are a match to TRBD2. CDR3 size: 15 residues. With 6 bases clipped from V and 5 bases from J, the junction kept 11 bases outside the gene matches. Germline lookup yields CDR1 MDHEN and CDR2 SYDVKM. CDR3 bases read: TGTGCCAGCAGCCTCCCCCCTGGGACTAGCAACGAG. Amino acids: CASSLPPGTSNE. The full CDR3 protein is CASSLPPGTSNEQYF.

This clone was counted ten times or more. The read gets to within 3 residues of the CDR3 end, and the germline J gene fills in the rest. This chain connects TRBV13 to TRBJ2-5; TRBD1 agrees at 8 bases. Per the germline V gene, CDR1 is PRHDT and CDR2 is FYEKMQ (reference sequence). The ends lost 5 bases at V and 5 bases at J; junction bases unmatched: 10. There are 15 residues in the CDR3. The CDR3 spells CASSLRTGRKETQYF. The sequenced part of the CDR3 DNA is TGTGCCAGCAGCCTGAGGACAGGGAGGAAGGAGACC.

This clone was found many times. Read sequence stops 3 residues before the CDR3 end, and the germline J gene provides the missing end. This chain joins TRBV18 and TRBJ2-7; TRBD1 matches at 11 bases. V gave up 3 bases and J gave up 0 bases; unmatched junction bases: 7. Germline CDR1 reads KGHSH; CDR2 reads LQKENI. The CDR3 spans 17 residues. The sequenced part of the CDR3 DNA is TGTGCCAGCTCACCCGGACAGGGGGCGAGGGTCTCCTACGAG. It encodes CASSPGQGARVSYE. The entire CDR3 protein is CASSPGQGARVSYEQYF.

This clone was recorded many times. With the read ending 3 residues before the CDR3 end, the germline J gene is used to fill in that end. This chain links TRBV2 with TRBJ2-1, with D perhaps matching TRBD1 (6 bases). CDR1 is SNHLY and CDR2 is FYNNEI in the germline V gene. This CDR3 contains 15 residues. Deletions cut 10 bases from V and 8 bases from J, with 24 bases between. CDR3 amino acids: CAITHVRGSGDEQFF. The CDR3 DNA, read in part, is TGTGCCATTACCCATGTCAGGGGTTCAGGGGATGAG.

This clone was detected ten times or more. The read ends 3 residues shy of where the CDR3 ends; the end is completed using the germline J gene. The chain employs TRBV13 and TRBJ2-7; 7 positions match TRBD2. V trimming: 3 bases; J trimming: 2 bases; junction bases outside the gene matches: 7. CDR1 is PRHDT and CDR2 is FYEKMQ in the germline V gene (reference sequence). This CDR3 region has 15 residues. Here the CDR3 reads CASSFPGTNAYEQYF. CDR3 DNA (partial): TGTGCCAGCAGCTTCCCCGGGACTAATGCCTACGAG.

Ten or more counts support this clone. The missing CDR3 end, 3 residues past where the read stops, is filled in from the germline J gene. This chain uses TRBV19 with TRBJ2-3; TRBD2 matches at 7 bases. This CDR3 is 14 amino acids long. V was pared by 8 bases and J by 6 bases, with 11 bases of the junction left unmatched. CDR1 is LNHDA, CDR2 SQIVND, per germline (reference sequence). CDR3 DNA, as far as it was read: TGTGCCAGTGCCTGGCGGGAGAGTTATGATACG. This gives the protein CASAWRESYDT. The whole CDR3 protein is CASAWRESYDTQYF.

This clone was counted many times. The read terminates 3 residues before the CDR3 end, so the remaining end is supplied by the germline J gene. J is TRBJ2-7 and V is TRBV29-1, with 8 positions matching TRBD1. V dropped 8 bases and J dropped 2; count of bases not matched to a gene: 17. The CDR3 loop spans 16 amino acids. Germline V lookup: CDR1 SQVTM, CDR2 ANQGSEA. CDR3 bases read: TGCAGCCCCCGAAGGGGCAGGGGGCTACATACCTACGAG. It codes for CSPRRGRGLHTYE. The whole CDR3 is CSPRRGRGLHTYEQYF.

This clone showed up many times. Read coverage stops 3 residues before the CDR3 terminus; the germline J gene supplies the remainder. This chain links TRBV2 with TRBJ2-7; D might be TRBD2 (6 bases). V was shortened by 5 bases and J by 0 bases, with 8 bases between the two germline ends. The CDR3 has 13 residues. From germline, CDR1 is SNHLY and CDR2 FYNNEI. The part of the CDR3 DNA that was read is TGTGCCAGCAGTCCGGGACTCTCCTACGAG. Encoded protein: CASSPGLSYE. The whole CDR3 sequence is CASSPGLSYEQYF.

At least ten counts were recorded for this clone. The read gets to within 3 residues of the CDR3 end, and the germline J gene fills in the rest. V usage is TRBV11-2 and J usage is TRBJ2-2, with 8 bases aligning to TRBD2. The germline V gene encodes CDR1 SGHAT and CDR2 FQNNGV. The CDR3 loop spans 15 amino acids. Trimming removed 7 bases from V and 8 bases from J; junction bases left unmatched: 12. The part of the CDR3 DNA that was read is TGTGCCAGCAACCTGTGGCGGGAGCGGGGGGGGGAG. It is translated as CASNLWRERGGE. The whole CDR3 region reads CASNLWRERGGELFF.

This clone was counted ten times or more. Coverage ceases 3 residues before the CDR3 finishes, and the germline J gene fills in the end. This chain links TRBV2 with TRBJ2-3; TRBD2 agrees at 8 bases. The CDR3 sequence is 14 residues long. The germline CDR1 and CDR2 sequences are SNHLY and FYNNEI. The V and J ends lost 3 bases and 8 bases, in that order; junction bases with no gene match: 7. CDR3 bases read: TGTGCCAGCAGTGACATTCCTCGGGGGGGTACG. Translation: CASSDIPRGGT. The CDR3 reads in full as CASSDIPRGGTQYF.

At least ten counts were recorded for this clone. The read terminates 3 residues before the CDR3 end, so the remaining end is supplied by the germline J gene. The chain uses TRBV20-1 and TRBJ2-3; 7 bases map to TRBD2. This CDR3 has 14 amino acids. Germline CDR1 reads DFQATT; CDR2 reads SNEGSKA (reference sequence). J gave up 6 bases and V 5 bases, and 11 bases lay outside the gene matches. CDR3 loop: CSARTRVEIDTQYF. The DNA read from the CDR3 is TGCAGTGCTCGGACTAGGGTGGAGATTGATACG.

This clone has ten or more counts. The read ends 3 residues shy of where the CDR3 ends; the end is completed using the germline J gene. The chain employs TRBV28 and TRBJ2-7, with D possibly being TRBD1 (6 bases). The V gene's germline CDR1 is MDHEN and CDR2 SYDVKM. Trimming pared 4 bases from V and 6 bases from J, leaving 19 bases between. The CDR3 is made up of 15 amino acids. CDR3 amino acids: CASSSAYRVSGEQYF. The sequenced part of the CDR3 DNA is TGTGCCAGCAGTTCCGCTTACAGGGTCTCCGGCGAG. The whole variable domain, remainder taken from reference TRBV28 and TRBJ2-7, is DVKVTQSSRYLVKRTGEKVFLECVQDMDHENMFWYRQDPGLGLRLIYFSYDVKMKEKGDIPEGYSVSREKKERFSLILESASTNQTSMYLCASSSAYRVSGEQYFGPGTRLTVT.

In its sample, this clone was seen many times. The CDR3 loop reads CASSFRLAGETQYF. The CDR3 bases that were read are TGTGCCAGCAGCTTTCGACTAGCGGGAGAGACC. This chain joins TRBV13 and TRBJ2-5, with 10 bases identical to TRBD2. The read terminates 3 residues ahead of where the CDR3 ends, so the germline J gene completes it. After removal of 3 bases from V and 4 bases from J, the junction contained 2 bases not matched to a gene. The CDR3 is 14 residues long. Germline V gene sequence: CDR1 PRHDT, CDR2 FYEKMQ (reference sequence).

This clone was seen ten or more times. The read ends 3 residues before the CDR3 terminus; that terminus is restored from the germline J gene. The rearrangement links TRBV7-6 to TRBJ1-4; weak D call: TRBD1 (6 bases). Trimming took off 5 bases at V and 5 bases at J, with 18 bases between the two ends. Germline V lookup: CDR1 SGHVS, CDR2 FNYEAQ. The CDR3 covers 16 residues. CDR3 DNA (partial): TGTGCCAGCAGCGTCTTCCCGGGACAAACGAATGAAAAA. Its translation: CASSVFPGQTNEK. The CDR3 as a whole reads CASSVFPGQTNEKLFF.

This clone was recorded at least ten times. The sequenced part of the CDR3 DNA is TGTGCCAGCAGCTTAGGGGCCGAG. This gives the protein CASSLGAE. Given in full, the CDR3 is CASSLGAEQYF. V and J are TRBV7-9 and TRBJ2-7; no firm D call. Read coverage stops 3 residues before the CDR3 terminus; the germline J gene supplies the remainder. V dropped 1 base and J dropped 6 bases, with 4 bases sitting between them. The CDR3 length is 11 residues. The germline gives CDR1 SEHNR, CDR2 FQNEAQ (reference sequence).

In this sample, this clone turned up many times. The sequenced fragment ends 3 residues before the CDR3 boundary, so the rest is inferred from the germline J gene. The chain has TRBV5-5 and TRBJ1-2; 7 bases map to TRBD1. Germline CDR1 and CDR2: SGHKS and YYEKEE (reference sequence). The CDR3 is 12 residues long. The chain's CDR3 is CASSSGQSYYTF. The CDR3 bases that were read are TGTGCCAGCAGCTCGGGACAGAGTTAC.

At least ten counts were recorded for this clone. With the read ending 3 residues before the CDR3 end, the germline J gene is used to fill in that end. This chain connects TRBV10-3 to TRBJ2-1; D possibly corresponds to TRBD2 (5 bases). Germline V lookup: CDR1 ENHRY, CDR2 SYGVKD. The CDR3 is made up of 14 amino acids. V was clipped by 3 bases and J by 6 bases, with 12 bases between them. The sequenced part of the CDR3 DNA is TGTGCCATCAGTGACCTGTCTGAGGGCAATGAG. It codes for CAISDLSEGNE. The entire CDR3 protein reads CAISDLSEGNEQFF.

There are a few counts of this clone. The missing CDR3 end, 3 residues past where the read stops, is filled in from the germline J gene. The gene calls are TRBV7-9 and TRBJ1-1; D is undetermined. Trimming removed 5 bases from V and 4 bases from J, with 17 bases in between. Germline V gives CDR1 SEHNR, CDR2 FQNEAQ (reference sequence). This CDR3 has 15 residues. The CDR3 here is CASSGKLGVGTEAFF. Partial CDR3 DNA: TGTGCCAGCAGCGGGAAGCTCGGGGTAGGCACTGAA.